The subject of this entry is one T cell receptor beta chain. The record originates from a study of cytomegalovirus exposure and HLA in healthy donors. The PCR employed 60 Vbeta primers together with 13 Jbeta primers. The repertoire was sequenced with immunoSEQ multiplex PCR; TCRdb's copy has only in-frame clones and lacks some. The data hold about 130,000 clones, with approximately 74% observed a single time. The receptor was isolated from a middle-aged man in good health and CMV-seropositive. Material for sequencing was PBMCs.

CDR3 region: CACQGYARGYTF. CDR3 nucleotide sequence: TGTGCCTGTCAGGGGTATGCTCGTGGCTACACCTTC. The chain uses TRBV30 and TRBJ1-2, with D possibly TRBD1 on 6 matching bases. Germline CDR1 reads GTSNPN; CDR2 reads SVGIG (reference sequence). Trimming took 6 bases from V and 7 from J, leaving 15 bases between them. The CDR3 runs to 12 residues.